This T cell receptor beta chain was recovered during a study of blood T cell repertoires in COVID-19. This clone was counted a few times. Using immunoSEQ multiplex PCR, the repertoire was profiled, and TCRdb retains in-frame clones only, with some absent. The table lists just over 200,000 clones, 80% of them singletons. The sequence was obtained from a woman aged 65 to 85 with acute or convalescent COVID-19. Specimen: peripheral blood.

The CDR3: CASSPRLSGSVSHEQFF. In DNA, the CDR3 is TGTGCCAGCAGCCCTAGACTCAGCGGGAGTGTGAGCCATGAGCAGTTCTTC. The chain combines TRBV3-1 (or the pseudogene TRBV3-2) with TRBJ2-1, with TRBD2 matching 8 bases. The germline gives CDR1 LGHDT, CDR2 YNNKEL (reference sequence). The CDR3 is made up of 17 amino acids. The junction had 16 bases not matched to a gene; V was cut back by 4 bases and J by 8 bases.